These T cell receptor beta chains were read from a single sample in a study of blood T cell repertoires in COVID-19. Only in-frame clones appear in the TCRdb table, and some are missing; sequencing was by immunoSEQ multiplex PCR. Among about 130,000 clones, around 80% were seen once, and the ten largest hold 37%. What was sequenced was peripheral blood. These TCRs come from a man aged 35-49 years with active or convalescent COVID-19. The CDR3 runs from the conserved cysteine through the conserved F or W. A D gene is named only where the DNA matches it firmly. Clone size is not always given. Where it is, it says once, few, many or a class for expanded clones.

>.|TRBV10-1|TRBD1|TRBJ1-2
TGCGCCAGCAGTGAGACAGGGGATGGTCGGTATGGCTACACCTTC
CASSETGDGRYGYTF
>once|TRBV11-3|.|TRBJ1-1
TGTGCCAGCAGCCAAATAGTGGGCGCTGAAGCTTTCTTT
CASSQIVGAEAFF
>.|TRBV6-6|.|TRBJ1-2
TGTGCCAGCAGTTACTCCGGAGAGTTCTACGACTACACCTTC
CASSYSGEFYDYTF
>.|TRBV4-2|TRBD1|TRBJ1-2
TGTGCCAGCAGCCAAGATCTGGGCGCAGGGGGCGACTATGGCTACACCTTC
CASSQDLGAGGDYGYTF
>.|TRBV4-3|.|TRBJ2-2
TGCGCCAGCAGCCAAGCCCCGGGGTACACCGGGGAGCTGTTTTTT
CASSQAPGYTGELFF
>.|TRBV5-5|.|TRBJ1-3
TGTGCCAGCAGCCCAGTATACTCTGGAAACACCATATATTTT
CASSPVYSGNTIYF
>few|TRBV19|.|TRBJ1-6
TGTGCCAGTAGATCAGGAGGAACATATTCACCCCTCCACTTT
CASRSGGTYSPLHF
>.|TRBV12-3/TRBV12-4|TRBD1|TRBJ1-2
TGTGCCAGCAGTATCACAGGGGACTATGGCTACACCTTC
CASSITGDYGYTF
>.|TRBV19|.|TRBJ2-3
TGTGCCAGTAGTATTACAGGGGAGGGCACAGATACGCAGTATTTT
CASSITGEGTDTQYF
>once|TRBV19|.|TRBJ1-5
TGTGCCAGTAGTAGACACCAGGGAGGAGGCAATCAGCCCCAGCATTTT
CASSRHQGGGNQPQHF
>once|TRBV5-6|.|TRBJ1-4
TGTGCCAGCAGCTTGGTGGGGGCGGGTAATGAAAAACTGTTTTTT
CASSLVGAGNEKLFF